These 14 T cell receptor beta chains originate from one sample sequenced in a study of blood T cell repertoires in COVID-19. Assay used: immunoSEQ multiplex PCR; TCRdb lists only in-frame clones, some missing. The sample gives approximately 170,000 clones, around 82% of which show up once; over 2.5% is in the top ten. Specimen: peripheral blood. These receptors all stem from a human donor with acute or convalescent COVID-19. The donor label of this sample is uncertain.

The chain links TRBV11-3 to TRBJ2-3, with D possibly matching TRBD2 (5 bases). CDR1 SGHNT and CDR2 YENEEA come from the germline V gene. V lost 1 base to trimming and J lost 3 bases, with 8 bases between them. The CDR3 runs 14 residues. CDR3: CASSLAAATDTQYF. The CDR3 DNA follows: TGTGCCAGCAGCTTAGCAGCGGCAACAGATACGCAGTATTTT. Supplemented by reference TRBV11-3 and TRBJ2-3, the full variable domain reads EAGVVQSPRYKIIEKKQPVAFWCNPISGHNTLYWYLQNLGQGPELLIRYENEEAVDDSQLPKDRFSAERLKGVDSTLKIQPAELGDSAVYLCASSLAAATDTQYFGPGTRLTVL.

The chain is built from TRBV6-6 and TRBJ2-3; TRBD2 matches 11 bases. The CDR3 covers 15 residues. Germline assignment: CDR1 MNHNY and CDR2 SVGAGI (reference sequence). The J segment lost 1 base and the V segment lost 11 bases, leaving 8 bases of the junction unmatched. CDR3 protein: CACGGLAGRTDTQYF. CDR3 bases: TGTGCCTGTGGCGGACTAGCGGGCCGCACAGATACGCAGTATTTT.

The chain uses TRBV14 and TRBJ2-7; TRBD2 might be the D (5 bases). This CDR3 region has 18 residues. Between the trimmed V and J ends, which lost 5 bases and 0 bases, there was a span of 23 bases. Per germline, CDR1 SGHDN and CDR2 FVKESK. The CDR3 coding sequence is TGTGCCAGCAGCGCCCTTCGGGCGGGCGTCCCTTTCTCCTACGAGCAGTACTTC. Encoded protein: CASSALRAGVPFSYEQYF.

This clone showed up just a few times. The chain has TRBV5-6 and TRBJ2-7; TRBD2 agrees at 10 bases. This CDR3 contains 15 residues. The ends lost 0 bases at V and 7 bases at J; junction bases unmatched: 7. Germline CDR1 reads SGHDT; CDR2 reads YYEEEE. The CDR3 is CASSLAALAGREQYF. In DNA, the CDR3 is TGTGCCAGCAGCTTGGCCGCACTAGCGGGACGGGAGCAGTACTTC. The full variable domain, its missing parts supplied by reference TRBV5-6 and TRBJ2-7, is DAGVTQSPTHLIKTRGQQVTLRCSPKSGHDTVSWYQQALGQGPQFIFQYYEEEERQRGNFPDRFSGHQFPNYSSELNVNALLLGDSALYLCASSLAALAGREQYFGPGTRLTVT.

The chain couples TRBV19 to TRBJ1-1; a weak D match, TRBD1 (5 bases). V lost 6 bases and J lost 3, with 14 bases in between. Germline CDR1 is LNHDA and CDR2 is SQIVND (reference sequence). CDR3 size: 14 residues. This CDR3 reads CASRRGRADTEAFF. CDR3 nucleotides: TGTGCCAGTAGGCGGGGCAGGGCTGACACTGAAGCTTTCTTT.

The chain's CDR3 is CASTRGGVTDTQYF. The CDR3 DNA reads TGTGCCAGCACCCGAGGAGGGGTCACAGATACGCAGTATTTT. This chain uses TRBV6-5 with TRBJ2-3, with D possibly matching TRBD2 (6 bases). V was cut by 7 bases and J by 2 bases, with 13 bases left in between. There are 14 residues in the CDR3. The germline V gene encodes CDR1 MNHEY and CDR2 SVGAGI.

This clone was counted only a few times. The V and J genes are TRBV2 and TRBJ1-2; the D is unclear. Germline CDR1 reads SNHLY; CDR2 reads FYNNEI. Trimming removed 4 bases at V and 0 bases at J, with 9 bases between. There are 14 residues in the CDR3. CDR3 sequence (DNA): TGTGCCAGCAGTGGTTCAGGCACTAACTATGGCTACACCTTC. It encodes CASSGSGTNYGYTF.

This clone was observed many times. The rearrangement uses TRBV5-6 and TRBJ2-1; D may be TRBD2 (6 bases). The CDR3 loop spans 15 amino acids. CDR1 SGHDT and CDR2 YYEEEE come from the germline V gene. V was trimmed by 3 bases and J by 5 bases, leaving 15 bases between them. The CDR3 spells CASSSAGTWDNEQFF. DNA of the CDR3: TGTGCCAGCAGCTCCGCCGGGACTTGGGACAATGAGCAGTTCTTC.

Only a few counts were recorded for this clone. The chain combines TRBV30 with TRBJ1-3, with D maybe TRBD1 (6 bases). Trimming shortened V by 2 bases and J by 13 bases, and 18 bases separated the two germline ends. CDR3 length equals 13 residues. The V gene's germline CDR1 is GTSNPN and CDR2 SVGIG (reference sequence). The CDR3, as DNA: TGTGCCTGGAGTACGACAGGAGACGGACTTATATATTTT. Translating gives CAWSTTGDGLIYF.

V and J are TRBV7-8 and TRBJ2-5, with a possible D match to TRBD2 (7 bases). This CDR3 contains 15 residues. The germline CDR1 and CDR2 sequences are SGHVS and FQNEAQ. Trimming shortened V by 3 bases and J by 5 bases, and 16 bases separated the two germline ends. CDR3 DNA sequence: TGTGCCAGCAGCTTCATCCATACGGGGGGCGAGACCCAGTACTTC. Translation gives CASSFIHTGGETQYF.

This chain joins TRBV2 and TRBJ2-7; 10 nucleotides align to TRBD2. V gave up 7 bases and J gave up 5 bases; unmatched junction bases: 8. This CDR3 is built from 14 residues. Germline V gene data show CDR1 as SNHLY and CDR2 as FYNNEI. In DNA, the CDR3 is TGTGCCAGCACCGACCTAGCGGGAGACCACGAGCAGTACTTC. Amino acid sequence: CASTDLAGDHEQYF.

This chain uses TRBV5-1 with TRBJ2-6, with a weak D call TRBD1 (5 bases). The CDR3 is 17 amino acids. V shed 0 bases and J shed 3 bases, with 13 bases lying between them. Germline-derived CDR1 and CDR2 are SGHRS and YFSETQ. The CDR3 reads CASSLGQGSFGANVLTF. CDR3 DNA sequence: TGCGCCAGCAGCTTGGGGCAGGGCTCGTTTGGGGCCAACGTCCTGACTTTC. The full variable domain, in which reference TRBV5-1 and TRBJ2-6 provide the parts outside the CDR3, is KAGVTQTPRYLIKTRGQQVTLSCSPISGHRSVSWYQQTPGQGLQFLFEYFSETQRNKGNFPGRFSGRQFSNSRSEMNVSTLELGDSALYLCASSLGQGSFGANVLTFGAGSRLTVL.

This sequence joins TRBV29-1 and TRBJ2-1, with 7 bases identical to TRBD1. Trimming at V came to 7 bases and at J to 5 bases, leaving 8 bases not matched to a gene. The CDR3 has 13 amino acids. CDR1 SQVTM and CDR2 ANQGSEA come from the germline V gene. CDR3 coding DNA: TGCAGCGGGACCGGGACAGCTAACAATGAGCAGTTCTTC. Its protein is CSGTGTANNEQFF.

The chain uses TRBV18 and TRBJ2-3; possibly TRBD1 for D (5 bases). V dropped 3 bases and J dropped 2 bases, with 9 bases sitting between them. The CDR3 loop spans 14 amino acids. The germline CDR1 and CDR2 sequences are KGHSH and LQKENI. The chain's CDR3 is CASSPARDTDTQYF. DNA of the CDR3: TGTGCCAGCTCACCGGCCAGGGACACAGATACGCAGTATTTT.